Sequencing of this TCR beta chain was carried out in a study of T cell repertoires in cytomegalovirus infection (dated by TCRdb to between 2017 and 2020). For context, the study as a whole: Peptide stimulations targeted recently identified HLA-C-restricted CMV epitopes, whose presentation resists viral immunomodulation, together with well-studied HLA-B-restricted epitopes. Because public TCR beta signatures pointed to carriage of CMV infection together with the matching HLA type, the HLA type of each donor mattered for the analysis. Results and caveats for the whole study, not just this receptor: The ex vivo response was dominated by HLA-C-restricted CMV-specific TCR beta clonotypes, which also provided the single most frequent clonotype in two of eight donors. In both this cohort and an independent roughly 400-donor cohort, the cumulative frequency of public TCR beta family members distinguished carriers of CMV infection plus the relevant HLA type.

The treatment or condition label, read with the paper, signifies: in vitro stimulation with specific CMV peptide epitopes to enrich CMV-specific T cells. After removal of 4 bases from V and 2 bases from J, the junction retains 9 bases not matched to a gene. Taken from cysteine to phenylalanine, the CDR3 has 16 residues. This entry keeps only the CDR3 DNA: 48 bases, framed from base 1. This clonotype was observed at least ten times. The antigen it binds to is not known. No qualities accompany the bases; no much larger clone lies one base away. The listed sequencing device is Illumina HiSeq 1500. The raw public reads went through TCRdb reprocessing: fastp at Q25, MiXCR clone calling, in-frame beta chains kept. Every CDR3 protein is listed once, alongside the most common genes and DNA of its rows. The sample table shows about 890,000 distinct CDR3 sequences, and less than 35% are seen once. About 14% of the sample is in the top ten clones.

This sample comprised cultured CD8+ T cells from PBMCs, obtained from culture after CMV antigen stimulation. In this chain, TRBV12-3 or TRBV12-4 is recombined with TRBJ2-5, with TRBD1 matching 8 junction bases. The receptor was derived from a human donor in good health (CMV status not recorded). Some clones in this sample may be carry-over from other donors' samples. CDR3 loop: CASSSLDRDLQETQYF. The DNA sequence follows: TGTGCCAGCAGTTCCCTGGACAGGGATTTGCAAGAGACCCAGTACTTC.